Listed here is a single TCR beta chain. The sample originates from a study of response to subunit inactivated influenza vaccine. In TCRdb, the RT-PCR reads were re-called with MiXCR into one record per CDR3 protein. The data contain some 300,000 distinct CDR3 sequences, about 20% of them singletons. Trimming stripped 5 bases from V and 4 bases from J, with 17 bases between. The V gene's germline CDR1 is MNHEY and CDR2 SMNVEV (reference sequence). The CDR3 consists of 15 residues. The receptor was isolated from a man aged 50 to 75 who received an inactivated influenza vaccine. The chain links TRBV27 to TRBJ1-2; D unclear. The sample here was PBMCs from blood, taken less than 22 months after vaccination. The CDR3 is CASSISPLASYGYTF. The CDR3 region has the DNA TGTGCCAGCAGTATCTCCCCCCTGGCTAGCTATGGCTACACCTTC.